This T cell receptor beta chain originates from a study of control samples from healthy donors and cancer patients. The assay was immunoSEQ multiplex PCR, and TCRdb's table has in-frame clones only and misses some. The repertoire consists of 150,000 to 200,000 clones, with approximately 90% occurring once and the leading ten covering 0.65% to 0.75%. This clone has just one count. Germline-derived CDR1 and CDR2 are LGHDT and YNNKEL (reference sequence). This CDR3 has 15 residues. With 1 base removed from V and 1 base from J, the gap between germline ends came to 11 bases. This sequence originates from a woman aged 25 to 45 in good health. The material sequenced was blood. The V gene is TRBV3-1 (or the pseudogene TRBV3-2), the J gene TRBJ2-7; perhaps TRBD2 as D (6 bases). The CDR3 nucleotides are TGTGCCAGCAGCCAAGGGCTGGGGGGTTCCTACGAGCAGTACTTC. It specifies CASSQGLGGSYEQYF.